This TCR beta chain was profiled in a study of regulatory T cells in long-lasting Graves disease. General observations from the study: TCR diversity was lower in persistent Graves' patients than in newly diagnosed ones. Preferential use of TRBV28, TRBJ1-2 and TRBJ2-5 was seen in persistent disease.

Regarding time point: persistent/refractory GD, antithyroid drugs over 5 years with positive TRAb. There was RNA extracted from PBMCs, and the TCR library was made from it. For TCR beta, libraries came from iRepertoire HTBI primers and Arm-PCR of CDR3 regions. TCRdb used MiXCR to reprocess the multiplex PCR reads, holding one entry per CDR3 protein. There are 420,000 or so distinct CDR3 sequences in the sample; around 24% occur only once, and roughly 30% lies in the top ten. About this clonotype: The antigen is unknown.

CDR1 SGDLS and CDR2 YYNGEE come from the germline V gene. V dropped 3 bases and J dropped 5; count of bases not matched to a gene: 7. This CDR3 has 15 residues. This specimen consisted of peripheral blood mononuclear cells (PBMCs), obtained when the disease was refractory, from a patient treated with antithyroid drugs. This TCR was recovered from a female donor with Graves disease. The chain uses TRBV9 and TRBJ1-4; 7 bases are shared with TRBD1. CDR3 nucleotide sequence: TGTGCCAGCAGCGCGTCCGGGACAGTAAATGAAAAACTGTTTTTT. Translation gives CASSASGTVNEKLFF.